This TCR beta chain was recovered during a study of neurological immune-mediated disorders (dated by TCRdb to about 2019). In the study overall: Among the approximately 34 multiple sclerosis patients, approximately 31 had relapsing-remitting MS and 3 had secondary progressive MS. Using UMI-based sequencing, the study compared peripheral blood TCR-beta repertoires from patients with HTLV-I-associated myelopathy (HAM/TSP), patients with multiple sclerosis, and healthy controls. The cohort comprised 68 subjects: approximately 15 HAM/TSP patients, 34 multiple sclerosis patients and about 20 healthy controls. Longitudinal samples, technical triplicates and paired sorted CD4+ and CD8+ T-cell subsets, alongside PBMC samples, were included among the roughly 98 TCR-beta libraries. Overall study outcomes, separate from this receptor: In phylogenetic analysis, the repertoires of 18 of 34 MS patients grouped into a cluster of related CDR3 sequences, which suggests a possible signature at the repertoire level. The MS cluster was not associated with any clinical or MRI features, and the authors stated that larger cohorts are needed. Across subjects, expanded clones never shared an identical CDR3 amino acid sequence, which suggests that the TCR-beta repertoires in every group were private. TCR clonal expansion was greatest in HAM/TSP patients and smallest in MS patients, who ranked below even healthy controls.

Unsorted PBMC libraries were generated from 2 million PBMCs stored in RNAlater at -80 °C until RNA extraction. The multiple sclerosis patients were enrolled in a US clinical protocol that evaluated disease progression with magnetic resonance imaging. Peripheral blood underwent Ficoll-Hypaque density gradient centrifugation to isolate PBMCs, which were then cryopreserved in liquid nitrogen. In the germline V gene (reference sequence), CDR1 corresponds to LGHDT and CDR2 to YNNKEL. The CDR3 spans 16 residues, from the cysteine through the phenylalanine. Only the CDR3 DNA is retained, 48 bases long and in frame from the first base. A distance of 11 bases separates the germline ends of V and J, which lose 1 base and 1 base respectively. There are a few counts of this clonotype. Its specific antigen is unknown. This may stem from a read error, because a much larger clone lies one nucleotide away. cDNA was synthesized by template-switch 5'RACE using a primer with a 10-nucleotide random unique molecular identifier that tagged each TCR transcript. Every sequencing run yielded over 170 million TCR-beta sequences covering 15-18 subjects. The RNeasy kit was used to extract total RNA. Using the KAPA Real-time Library Amplification kit, TCR-beta VDJ regions were amplified with primers for the TCR constant region and the 5'RACE anchor. A first PCR added sample indexes and Illumina adaptors, after which a second PCR increased the library yield. The roughly 650 bp TCR product was size-selected on a 2% E-gel SizeSelection system after Ampure bead purification. Before pooling, libraries had their quality checked on a Bioanalyzer, their concentration measured with Qubit, and their quantity determined with the Kapa Library Quantification kit. Libraries were sequenced paired-end 2 x 150 bp on an Illumina HiSeq 2500. To increase sequence diversity, roughly 24-31% phiX was spiked into each library pool. The authors processed their data as follows. The UMI-based MiGEC pipeline processed quality-filtered reads and removed over 75% of raw TCR sequences during error correction. IMGT germline references were used for alignment of VDJ genes, and clonotypes were defined by a unique CDR3 amino acid sequence together with V-J genes. Clonal expansion, Shannon diversity, and CDR3 relatedness (CalcPairwiseDistances, ClusterSamples) were evaluated with VDJtools, and phylogenetic trees were built with CLCbio workbench. Expanded clones were defined as having at least 8 unique UMIs, based on coefficient-of-variation modelling across technical triplicates. Using fastp trimming at Q25 and MiXCR clonotype assembly, TCRdb reanalyzed the public sequencing data and kept in-frame beta chains. Identical CDR3 proteins give one entry, which carries the most common genes and DNA. The V and J calls and clone size are TCRdb's, not the authors'. For this sample the table gives roughly 28,000 distinct CDR3 sequences, of which around 3.4% were detected only once. The ten largest account for 7% of the sample.

Sequencing used PBMCs. The receptor chain draws on TRBV3-1 and TRBJ1-3, with TRBD1 tentatively as D gene (5 bases match). The origin of this receptor is a young woman with multiple sclerosis. The CDR3 region: CASSQGGVQSGNTIYF. The DNA reads as follows: TGTGCCAGCAGCCAAGGGGGGGTTCAATCTGGAAACACCATATATTTT.